This T cell receptor (beta chain) was captured by sequencing in a study of response to subunit inactivated influenza vaccine. In regard to this clonotype: What it binds is unknown.

Germline-derived CDR1 and CDR2 are SNHLY and FYNNEI. The CDR3 consists of 13 residues. With 5 bases removed from V and 5 bases from J, the gap between germline ends came to 12 bases. MiXCR, run by TCRdb on the RT-PCR reads, gives a single entry per CDR3 protein. This table has more than 550,000 distinct CDR3 sequences, 12% appearing once. The study, taken as a whole, reports: Each seasonal influenza vaccination, the authors suggested, recruits few new T cells.

This TCR was recovered from a man in his fifties or sixties who received an inactivated influenza vaccine. The chain carries TRBV2 and TRBJ2-5; D perhaps matches TRBD1 (6 bases). The sample was PBMCs from blood, taken on the day of vaccination. The CDR3 spells CASSWGLGETQYF. CDR3 in DNA: TGTGCCAGCAGTTGGGGGCTAGGGGAGACCCAGTACTTC.